This T cell receptor beta chain derives from a study of Ad26.COV2.S vaccination and SARS-CoV-2 variants. Turning to the study itself: Donor got 5x10^10 or 1x10^11 viral particles of Ad26.COV2.S. Study results and caveats: Quantification of TCR breadth and depth may have yielded underestimates of total T cell responses.

Regarding treatment: roughly 20 received Ad26.COV2.S at low or high dose, single or two shots; about five received placebo; per-sample allocation not given. Samples were taken on day 63 after the first vaccine or placebo injection. This clone appeared once. Antigen unknown. The CDR3 length is 14 residues. From germline, CDR1 is MNHEY and CDR2 SVGAGI. V was pared by 6 bases and J by 6 bases, with 12 bases between. Only in-frame clones appear in the TCRdb table, and some are missing; sequencing was by immunoSEQ multiplex PCR. The sample has 200,000 to 300,000 clones, around 89% seen once. The source was peripheral blood, collected in a trial of Ad26.COV2.S vaccine versus placebo. The V and J genes are TRBV6-5 and TRBJ1-6; no definite D call. This TCR derives from a person between 18 and 65 years old who received the Ad26.COV2.S COVID-19 vaccine or a placebo. The CDR3 spells CASSRDHTNSPLHF. The CDR3 region has the DNA TGTGCCAGCAGCCGGGATCACACTAATTCACCCCTCCACTTT.